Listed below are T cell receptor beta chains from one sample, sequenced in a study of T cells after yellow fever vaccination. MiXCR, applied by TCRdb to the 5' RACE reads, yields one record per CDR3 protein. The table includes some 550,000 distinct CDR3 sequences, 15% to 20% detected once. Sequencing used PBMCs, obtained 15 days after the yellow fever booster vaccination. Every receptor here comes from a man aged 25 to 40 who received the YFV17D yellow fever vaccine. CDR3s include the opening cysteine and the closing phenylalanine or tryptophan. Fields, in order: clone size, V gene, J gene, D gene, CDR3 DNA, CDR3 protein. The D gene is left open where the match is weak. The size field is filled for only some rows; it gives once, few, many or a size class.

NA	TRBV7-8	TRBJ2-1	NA	TGTGCCAGCAGCTTAGGGCCTGTATCGAGCTCCTACAATGAGCAGTTCTTC	CASSLGPVSSSYNEQFF
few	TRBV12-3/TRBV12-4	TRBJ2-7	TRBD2	TGTGCCAGCAGTTCCCGGGGAGGGGCTAGCGGTGGGCACGAGCAGTACTTC	CASSSRGGASGGHEQYF
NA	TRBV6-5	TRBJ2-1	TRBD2	TGTGCCAGCAGAACGCTAGCGGAACTGCTGTTCTTC	CASRTLAELLFF
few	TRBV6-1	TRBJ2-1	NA	TGTGCCAGCAGTGACAAGAGCTCCTACAATGAGCAGTTCTTC	CASSDKSSYNEQFF
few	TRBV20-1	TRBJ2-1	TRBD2	TGCAGTGCTACTAGCGGACTCAATGAGCAGTTCTTC	CSATSGLNEQFF
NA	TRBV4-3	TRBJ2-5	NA	TGCGCCAGCAGCCAAGATCTTCCGCCACGGGAGACCCAGTACTTC	CASSQDLPPRETQYF
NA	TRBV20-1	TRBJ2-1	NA	TGCAGTGCCAACCCGCCAGGTCTCTACAATGAGCAGTTCTTC	CSANPPGLYNEQFF
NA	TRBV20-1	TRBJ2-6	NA	TGCAGTGCTACAGCCTCTGGGGCCAACGTCCTGACTTTC	CSATASGANVLTF
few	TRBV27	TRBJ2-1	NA	TGTGCCAGCAAAAAAAACAGGGTCTCCTACAATGAGCAGTTCTTC	CASKKNRVSYNEQFF
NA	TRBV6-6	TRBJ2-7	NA	TGTGCCAGCAGTTTGCCGAGCTTCCACGAGCAGTACTTC	CASSLPSFHEQYF
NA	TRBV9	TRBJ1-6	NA	TGTGCCAGCAGCGTAGGGCCGGATCATAATTCACCCCTCCACTTT	CASSVGPDHNSPLHF
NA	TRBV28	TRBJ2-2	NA	TGTGCCAGCAGTTTGAAGGTTCCCGGGGAGCTGTTTTTT	CASSLKVPGELFF
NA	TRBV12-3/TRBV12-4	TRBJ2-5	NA	TGTGCCAGCAGTTTAGGGAGGAACCAAGAGACCCAGTACTTC	CASSLGRNQETQYF
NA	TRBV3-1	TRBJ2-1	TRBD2	TGTGCCAGCAGCCAGACGGGACTAGCGCACAATGAGCAGTTCTTC	CASSQTGLAHNEQFF
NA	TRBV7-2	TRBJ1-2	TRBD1	TGTGCCAGCAGCGCAGTCCCGGGACAGGGTCCCTATGGCTACACCTTC	CASSAVPGQGPYGYTF
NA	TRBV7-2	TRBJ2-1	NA	TGTGCCAGCAGTTCTCAGGGGCCTTACAATGAGCAGTTCTTC	CASSSQGPYNEQFF
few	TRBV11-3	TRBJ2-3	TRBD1	TGTGCCAGCAGCTTAGGGGGACAGGGAGAAGATACGCAGTATTTT	CASSLGGQGEDTQYF
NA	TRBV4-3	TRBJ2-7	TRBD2	TGCGCCAGCAGGATAGGGACTAGCGGGAGAGTCAGCGAGCAGTACTTC	CASRIGTSGRVSEQYF
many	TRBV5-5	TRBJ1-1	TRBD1	TGTGCCAGCAGCTTGACAGGGGAGAACACTGAAGCTTTCTTT	CASSLTGENTEAFF
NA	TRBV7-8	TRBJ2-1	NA	TGTGCCAGCACCCTCGGACGGGGGAGCTCCTACAATGAGCAGTTCTTC	CASTLGRGSSYNEQFF
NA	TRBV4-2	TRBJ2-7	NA	TGTGCCAGCAGCCAAGATTTTGCAGGGGCCTACGAGCAGTACTTC	CASSQDFAGAYEQYF
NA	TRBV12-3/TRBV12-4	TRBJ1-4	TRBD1	TGTGCCAGCAGCGGACAGGCTCATGAAAAACTGTTTTTT	CASSGQAHEKLFF
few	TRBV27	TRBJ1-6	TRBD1	TGTGCCAGCCGTCTATTCTCCGGGACAGGGGGAAATTCACCCCTCCACTTT	CASRLFSGTGGNSPLHF
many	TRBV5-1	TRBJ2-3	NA	TGTGCCAGCAGCTTAGGATCGGCAGATACGCAGTATTTT	CASSLGSADTQYF